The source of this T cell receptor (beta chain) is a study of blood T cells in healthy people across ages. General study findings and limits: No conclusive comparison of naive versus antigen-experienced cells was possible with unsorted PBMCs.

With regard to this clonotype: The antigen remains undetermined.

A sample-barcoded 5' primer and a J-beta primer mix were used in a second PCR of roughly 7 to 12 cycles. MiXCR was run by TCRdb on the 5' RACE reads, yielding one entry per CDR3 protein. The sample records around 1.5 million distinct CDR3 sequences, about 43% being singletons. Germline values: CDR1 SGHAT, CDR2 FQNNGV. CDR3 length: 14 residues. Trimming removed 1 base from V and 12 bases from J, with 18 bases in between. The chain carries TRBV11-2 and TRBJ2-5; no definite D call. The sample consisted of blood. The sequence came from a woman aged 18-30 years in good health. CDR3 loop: CASSLGSETPREYF. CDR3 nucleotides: TGTGCCAGCAGCTTAGGTTCTGAGACCCCCCGGGAGTACTTC.